This entry lists 29 T cell receptor beta chains sequenced from one sample in a study of cytomegalovirus exposure and HLA in healthy donors. PCR amplification relied on 60 Vbeta primers (plus 13 Jbeta primers). Sequencing was performed with immunoSEQ multiplex PCR; in TCRdb, only in-frame clones are kept and a portion is missing. The sample includes around 100,000 clones, 67% of them seen just once. Source material: PBMCs. Receptors were obtained from a man younger than 30 in good health and CMV-seropositive.

The chain employs TRBV7-4 and TRBJ2-7; possibly TRBD2 for D (5 bases). The CDR3 is made up of 13 amino acids. Per germline, CDR1 SGHVT and CDR2 SQSDAQ. V lost 1 base and J lost 3, with 7 bases in between. CDR3 sequence reads: CASSLELVYEQYV. The CDR3 DNA reads TGTGCCAGCAGCTTAGAACTAGTCTACGAGCAGTACGTC.

The chain joins TRBV7-9 to TRBJ2-5; D remains unclear. The V end lost 1 base, the J end lost 2 bases, and 5 bases lay between the germline ends. CDR3 length: 13 amino acids. Germline assignment: CDR1 SEHNR and CDR2 FQNEAQ (reference sequence). CDR3 nucleotide sequence: TGTGCCAGCAGCTTAGTGGAGCAAGAGACCCAGTACTTC. Amino acids: CASSLVEQETQYF.

V usage is TRBV19 and J usage is TRBJ1-6, with D tentatively TRBD1 (5 bases). V was clipped by 4 bases and J by 1 base, with 8 bases between them. The CDR3 is made up of 15 amino acids. Looked up from germline, CDR1 is LNHDA and CDR2 is SQIVND (reference sequence). CDR3 DNA: TGTGCCAGTAGTAAGGGGTGGTCCTATAATTCACCCCTCCACTTT. It yields the protein CASSKGWSYNSPLHF.

The chain combines TRBV5-1 with TRBJ2-5, with D possibly TRBD1 on 6 matching bases. Germline V gene sequence: CDR1 SGHRS, CDR2 YFSETQ. The V end was cut by 5 bases, the J end by 3 bases, with 20 bases between. This CDR3 is built from 16 residues. CDR3 loop: CASSTTLDSWKETQYF. The CDR3 DNA reads TGCGCCAGCAGTACTACATTGGACAGCTGGAAAGAGACCCAGTACTTC.

V gene TRBV7-2 combines with J gene TRBJ2-6; TRBD2 agrees at 8 bases. With V trimmed by 2 bases and J by 1 base, 4 bases remained unmatched. Germline-derived CDR1 and CDR2 are SGHTA and FQGNSA. The CDR3 is 17 amino acids. Written as DNA, the CDR3 is TGTGCCAGCAGCTTACCCGGGGGGGTATCTGGGGCCAACGTCCTGACTTTC. Encoded protein: CASSLPGGVSGANVLTF.

This clone was counted only a few times. V and J are TRBV20-1 and TRBJ1-1; unclear D gene. Trimming took 7 bases from V and 11 from J, leaving 11 bases between them. The CDR3 is 9 amino acids. CDR1 DFQATT and CDR2 SNEGSKA come from the germline V gene (reference sequence). DNA for the CDR3: TGCAGTGTCCGGGAAGACGCTTTCTTT. Amino acids: CSVREDAFF.

This clone was observed a handful of times. This chain uses TRBV28 with TRBJ2-2; D might be TRBD2 (5 bases). The CDR3 runs 13 residues. The ends were cut back, 5 bases at V and 8 bases at J, with 12 bases in the middle. The germline V gene encodes CDR1 MDHEN and CDR2 SYDVKM. The CDR3 reads CASSPEGVGELFF. As DNA, the CDR3 is TGTGCCAGCAGTCCTGAGGGAGTTGGGGAGCTGTTTTTT.

The chain recombines TRBV9 with TRBJ1-2; no clear D. V was shortened by 4 bases and J by 6 bases, with 10 bases between the two germline ends. CDR3 length: 12 amino acids. Germline V gives CDR1 SGDLS, CDR2 YYNGEE. CDR3 in amino acids: CASSHQSHGYTF. In DNA, the CDR3 is TGTGCCAGCAGCCATCAGTCCCATGGCTACACCTTC.

CDR3: CASSLTGASSGNTIYF. In nucleotides, the CDR3 is TGTGCCAGCAGCTTGACAGGGGCGAGCTCTGGAAACACCATATATTTT. The V call is TRBV5-6, the J call TRBJ1-3; 7 nucleotides line up with TRBD1. Germline CDR1 and CDR2: SGHDT and YYEEEE. With 1 base clipped from V and 0 bases from J, the junction kept 4 bases outside the gene matches. This CDR3 has 16 amino acids.

This rearrangement joins TRBV30 to TRBJ2-7; D perhaps matches TRBD1 (6 bases). The CDR3 is 11 amino acids. Trimming removed 5 bases from V and 3 bases from J, with 8 bases in between. Looked up from germline, CDR1 is GTSNPN and CDR2 is SVGIG (reference sequence). The CDR3 here is CAWQQGYEQYF. CDR3 bases: TGTGCCTGGCAACAGGGCTACGAGCAGTACTTC.

V and J are TRBV29-1 and TRBJ2-1, with 9 positions matching TRBD1. V trimming: 0 bases; J trimming: 4 bases; junction bases outside the gene matches: 7. Germline assignment: CDR1 SQVTM and CDR2 ANQGSEA. The CDR3 loop spans 16 amino acids. In nucleotides, the CDR3 is TGCAGCGTTGAAGAAGGACAGGGGAGGCCTTACAATGAGCAGTTCTTC. Protein sequence: CSVEEGQGRPYNEQFF.

The J gene is TRBJ2-2, the V gene TRBV19; TRBD1 matches at 10 bases. Germline V gene data show CDR1 as LNHDA and CDR2 as SQIVND (reference sequence). V shed 5 bases and J 4 bases; nucleotides not matched to a gene: 7. This CDR3 is built from 16 residues. The CDR3 DNA is TGTGCCAGTAGTGGGTGGACAGGGGGAAGCACCGGGGAGCTGTTTTTT. Amino acids: CASSGWTGGSTGELFF.

There are a few counts of this clone. J is TRBJ1-1 and V is TRBV10-3, with TRBD1 as a possible D gene (6 bases). The CDR3 has 14 amino acids. Germline values: CDR1 ENHRY, CDR2 SYGVKD. Trimming took 7 bases from V and 4 from J, leaving 16 bases between them. CDR3 sequence (DNA): TGTGCCATCACCCACAGGGCGCCTGGCACTGAAGCTTTCTTT. As protein: CAITHRAPGTEAFF.

V is TRBV6-1 and J is TRBJ1-5; 8 bases align to TRBD1. The germline V gene encodes CDR1 MNHNS and CDR2 SASEGT. Trimming at V came to 7 bases and at J to 7 bases, leaving 9 bases not matched to a gene. The CDR3 runs 14 residues. Here the CDR3 reads CASTVDRGEQPQHF. The CDR3 coding sequence is TGTGCCAGCACCGTAGACAGGGGAGAGCAGCCCCAGCATTTT.

The chain joins TRBV7-9 to TRBJ2-7; 8 bases agree with TRBD2. This CDR3 is built from 17 residues. Germline CDR1 reads SEHNR; CDR2 reads FQNEAQ (reference sequence). The trim removed 2 bases at V and 3 bases at J, leaving 12 bases unmatched. CDR3 region: CASSLSASGGLLYEQYF. CDR3 DNA: TGTGCCAGCAGCTTATCAGCCAGCGGGGGCCTCCTCTACGAGCAGTACTTC.

This chain connects TRBV2 to TRBJ1-1; D not certain. CDR3 length: 14 amino acids. The V end lost 7 bases, the J end lost 1 base, and 13 bases lay between the germline ends. Germline-derived CDR1 and CDR2 are SNHLY and FYNNEI. CDR3 sequence (DNA): TGTGCCAGCATTAAACTCCAGGAGAACACTGAAGCTTTCTTT. Its translation: CASIKLQENTEAFF.

The chain's CDR3 is CASNLINIGQYV. Written as DNA, the CDR3 is TGTGCCAGCAACCTGATTAACATTGGGCAGTACGTC. The J gene is TRBJ2-7, the V gene TRBV2; D remains ambiguous. V was clipped by 7 bases and J by 9 bases, with 16 bases between them. This CDR3 spans 12 amino acids. The V gene's germline CDR1 is SNHLY and CDR2 FYNNEI.

This sequence joins TRBV7-2 and TRBJ2-7, with 7 bases identical to TRBD2. Per germline, CDR1 SGHTA and CDR2 FQGNSA. The V gene end was trimmed by 6 bases and the J gene end by 7 bases; junction bases not matched to a gene: 12. The CDR3 is 14 amino acids. DNA for the CDR3: TGTGCCAGCAGGGACCCTGGGGGGGGATGGGAGCAGTACTTC. It specifies CASRDPGGGWEQYF. Complete variable domain (other parts from reference TRBV7-2 and TRBJ2-7): GAGVSQSPSNKVTEKGKDVELRCDPISGHTALYWYRQSLGQGLEFLIYFQGNSAPDKSGLPSDRFSAERTGGSVSTLTIQRTQQEDSAVYLCASRDPGGGWEQYFGPGTRLTVT.

V and J are TRBV11-2 and TRBJ1-3, with D possibly TRBD1 on 6 matching bases. CDR1 and CDR2 (germline): SGHAT, FQNNGV. The V end lost 5 bases, the J end lost 4 bases, and 18 bases lay between the germline ends. CDR3 length: 16 amino acids. This CDR3 is CASSPTGGAKGNTIYF. CDR3 DNA: TGTGCCAGCAGCCCTACGGGGGGGGCGAAGGGAAACACCATATATTTT.

The chain combines TRBV7-9 with TRBJ2-2, with TRBD2 as a possible D gene (5 bases). V lost 5 bases and J 4 bases, leaving 14 bases between the germline ends. The CDR3 spans 15 residues. CDR1 is SEHNR, CDR2 FQNEAQ, per germline (reference sequence). The CDR3 region is CASSTREGRTGELFF. The CDR3 nucleotides are TGTGCCAGCAGCACCCGGGAAGGGCGCACCGGGGAGCTGTTTTTT.

CDR3 coding DNA: TGTGCCAGCAGCGGGGGGGAGTTAGATACGCAGTATTTT. Translated, it gives CASSGGELDTQYF. The gene calls are TRBV2 and TRBJ2-3, with 8 bases that match TRBD2. Germline V CDR1 and CDR2: SNHLY, FYNNEI. Trimming removed 6 bases from V and 5 bases from J; junction bases left unmatched: 4. CDR3 size: 13 residues. The full variable domain, rest sourced from reference TRBV2 and TRBJ2-3, is EPEVTQTPSHQVTQMGQEVILRCVPISNHLYFYWYRQILGQKVEFLVSFYNNEISEKSEIFDDQFSVERPDGSNFTLKIRSTKLEDSAMYFCASSGGELDTQYFGPGTRLTVL.

This chain connects TRBV5-6 to TRBJ1-3; D might be TRBD1 (6 bases). Trimming left V 1 base short and J 4 bases short, with 6 bases between. Germline CDR1 and CDR2: SGHDT and YYEEEE. The CDR3 loop spans 13 amino acids. The CDR3 region is CASSLTGGNTIYF. DNA of the CDR3: TGTGCCAGCAGCTTGACAGGGGGAAACACCATATATTTT.

V and J are TRBV7-9 and TRBJ1-2, with 7 bases that match TRBD1. The CDR3 has 14 amino acids. Germline assignment: CDR1 SEHNR and CDR2 FQNEAQ (reference sequence). V lost 4 bases, J lost 7 bases, and 9 bases stayed unmatched. The CDR3 DNA reads as TGTGCCAGCAGCTCTGGGGACAGCCCAAGTGGCTACACCTTC. This sequence encodes CASSSGDSPSGYTF. The full variable domain, with the rest looked up from reference TRBV7-9 and TRBJ1-2, is DTGVSQNPRHKITKRGQNVTFRCDPISEHNRLYWYRQTLGQGPEFLTYFQNEAQLEKSRLLSDRFSAERPKGSFSTLEIQRTEQGDSAMYLCASSSGDSPSGYTFGSGTRLTVV.

This CDR3 reads CASSSDRVRQETQYF. Here the CDR3 DNA reads TGTGCCAGCAGCTCGGACAGGGTGCGCCAAGAGACCCAGTACTTC. The genes are TRBV5-6 and TRBJ2-5; 8 nucleotides line up with TRBD1. The germline V gene encodes CDR1 SGHDT and CDR2 YYEEEE. With V trimmed by 3 bases and J by 1 base, 5 bases remained unmatched. This CDR3 region has 15 residues.

In DNA form, the CDR3 reads TGTGCCAGCAGTCCCGCGGGACAGTCCTACGAGCAGTACGTC. It translates to CASSPAGQSYEQYV. The chain has TRBV28 and TRBJ2-7, with D possibly being TRBD1 (7 bases). The CDR3 is 14 amino acids. V was pared by 5 bases and J by 1 base, with 12 bases between. Germline V gene data show CDR1 as MDHEN and CDR2 as SYDVKM.

This clone was recorded once. V and J are TRBV28 and TRBJ2-1; 7 bases are shared with TRBD2. The CDR3 length is 16 residues. V gave up 6 bases and J gave up 0 bases; unmatched junction bases: 8. From germline, CDR1 is MDHEN and CDR2 SYDVKM. The DNA for the CDR3 is TGTGCCAGCAGACATCTCCGGGACTACTCCTACAATGAGCAGTTCTTC. Its translation: CASRHLRDYSYNEQFF.

The genes are TRBV4-1 and TRBJ2-2; perhaps TRBD1 as D (5 bases). V lost 3 bases, J lost 2 bases, and 16 bases lay in between. Germline lookup yields CDR1 MGHRA and CDR2 YSYEKL. CDR3 length: 17 amino acids. CDR3 coding DNA: TGCGCCAGCAGCCACCTATTAGGGCAGGGCAACACCGGGGAGCTGTTTTTT. Amino acids: CASSHLLGQGNTGELFF.

The chain uses TRBV7-3 and TRBJ2-5; 7 bases agree with TRBD1. Germline CDR1 reads SGHTA; CDR2 reads FQGTGA. The V segment lost 4 bases and the J segment 8 bases; nucleotides outside the gene matches: 10. This CDR3 region has 14 residues. The CDR3 is CASSSGQARGTQYF. CDR3 DNA sequence: TGTGCCAGCAGCTCCGGACAGGCCAGAGGTACCCAGTACTTC.

The V call is TRBV18, the J call TRBJ1-5, with D perhaps TRBD1 (5 bases). The germline V gene has CDR1 KGHSH and CDR2 LQKENI. The CDR3 covers 16 residues. The V and J ends lost 2 bases and 0 bases respectively, with 11 bases between them. CDR3 in DNA: TGTGCCAGCTCACCAGGGGCAGGGTTTAGCAATCAGCCCCAGCATTTT. It codes for CASSPGAGFSNQPQHF.